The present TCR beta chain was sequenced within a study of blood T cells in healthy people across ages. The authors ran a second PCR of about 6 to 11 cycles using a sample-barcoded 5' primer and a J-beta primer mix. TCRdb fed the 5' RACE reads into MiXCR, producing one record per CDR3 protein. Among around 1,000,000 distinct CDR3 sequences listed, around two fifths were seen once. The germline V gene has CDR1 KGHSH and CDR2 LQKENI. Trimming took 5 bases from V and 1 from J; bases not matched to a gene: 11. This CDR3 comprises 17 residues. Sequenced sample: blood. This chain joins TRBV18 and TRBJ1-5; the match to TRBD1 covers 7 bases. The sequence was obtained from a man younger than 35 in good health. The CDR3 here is CASSKLGQHRSNQPQHF. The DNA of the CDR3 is TGTGCCAGCTCAAAGTTGGGACAGCACAGGAGCAATCAGCCCCAGCATTTT.